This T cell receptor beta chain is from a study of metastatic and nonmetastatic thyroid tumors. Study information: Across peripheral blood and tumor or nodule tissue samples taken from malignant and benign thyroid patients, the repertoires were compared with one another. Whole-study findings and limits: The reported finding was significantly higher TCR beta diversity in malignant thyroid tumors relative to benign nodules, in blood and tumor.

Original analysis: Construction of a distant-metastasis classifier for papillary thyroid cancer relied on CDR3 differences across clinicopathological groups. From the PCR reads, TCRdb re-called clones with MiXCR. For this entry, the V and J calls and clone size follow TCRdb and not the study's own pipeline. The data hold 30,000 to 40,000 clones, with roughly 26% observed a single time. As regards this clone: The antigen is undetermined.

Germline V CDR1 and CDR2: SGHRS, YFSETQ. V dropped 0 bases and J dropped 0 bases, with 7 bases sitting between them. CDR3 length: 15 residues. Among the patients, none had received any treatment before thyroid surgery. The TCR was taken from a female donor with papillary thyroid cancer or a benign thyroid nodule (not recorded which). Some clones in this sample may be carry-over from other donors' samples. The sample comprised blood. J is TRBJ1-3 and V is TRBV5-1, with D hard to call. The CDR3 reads CASSLDGLSGNTIYF. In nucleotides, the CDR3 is TGCGCCAGCAGCTTGGACGGTCTCTCTGGAAACACCATATATTTT.